The clone carrying this T cell receptor beta chain is termed medium-sized. This entry is derived from a study of blood T cell repertoires in COVID-19. Sequenced by immunoSEQ multiplex PCR; TCRdb stores in-frame clones only, minus some. The data hold 60,000 to 90,000 clones, with about 85% observed a single time. The CDR3 runs to 14 residues. Germline lookup yields CDR1 MGHDK and CDR2 SYGVNS. Between the trimmed V and J ends, which lost 7 bases and 8 bases, there was a span of 17 bases. Specimen: peripheral blood. The chain recombines TRBV25-1 with TRBJ1-4, with D maybe TRBD1 (6 bases). This clonotype was obtained from a man aged 55-75 years with active or convalescent COVID-19. CDR3 sequence reads: CASTGAGWEEKLFF. CDR3 in DNA: TGTGCCAGCACAGGGGCAGGGTGGGAGGAAAAACTGTTTTTT.